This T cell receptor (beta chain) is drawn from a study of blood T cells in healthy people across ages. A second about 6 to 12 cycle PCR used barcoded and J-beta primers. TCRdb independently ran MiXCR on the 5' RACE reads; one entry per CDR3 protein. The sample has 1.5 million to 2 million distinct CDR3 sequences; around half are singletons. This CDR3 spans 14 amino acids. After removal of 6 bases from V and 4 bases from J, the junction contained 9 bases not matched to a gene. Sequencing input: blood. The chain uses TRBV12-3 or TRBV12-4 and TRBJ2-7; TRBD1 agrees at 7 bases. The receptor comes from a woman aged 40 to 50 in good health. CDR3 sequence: CASRQGGTVYEQYF. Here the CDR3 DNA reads TGTGCCAGCAGGCAAGGGGGCACCGTTTACGAGCAGTACTTC.